This passage covers 9 T cell receptor beta chains from one sample sequenced in a study of T cells in Graves' hyperthyroidism and ophthalmopathy. TCR beta CDR3 sequences were amplified from RNA transcripts. Using the HTBI primer set, a first-round RT-PCR was run on the TCR CDR3. Using its own MiXCR run on the multiplex PCR reads, TCRdb lists one record per CDR3 protein. The repertoire holds about 700,000 distinct CDR3 sequences, over 40% seen once, with about 7.2% in the top ten. The sample was peripheral blood or thyroid tissue (not recorded which). These receptors came from an adult man with Graves' disease, either hyperthyroidism or ophthalmopathy (not recorded which).

Notes on this clonotype: A clone one base away is much larger, so this may be a read error. The rearrangement links TRBV14 to TRBJ1-2; TRBD1 matches at 7 bases. The CDR3 runs to 13 residues. Germline-derived CDR1 and CDR2 are SGHDN and FVKESK. The ends lost 5 bases at V and 5 bases at J; junction bases unmatched: 5. The CDR3 loop reads CASSVQGWYGYTF. Here the CDR3 DNA reads TGTGCCAGCAGCGTACAGGGGTGGTATGGCTACACCTTC.

There are many counts of this clonotype. The rearrangement links TRBV7-2 to TRBJ1-2; D gene unclear. The CDR3 extends over 14 amino acids. V was trimmed by 0 bases and J by 2 bases, leaving 7 bases between them. Germline V gene data show CDR1 as SGHTA and CDR2 as FQGNSA. The CDR3 reads CASSLASANYGYTF. The CDR3 region has the DNA TGTGCCAGCAGCTTAGCATCAGCGAACTATGGCTACACCTTC. The variable domain in full, with the rest retrieved from reference TRBV7-2 and TRBJ1-2, is GAGVSQSPSNKVTEKGKDVELRCDPISGHTALYWYRQSLGQGLEFLIYFQGNSAPDKSGLPSDRFSAERTGGSVSTLTIQRTQQEDSAVYLCASSLASANYGYTFGSGTRLTVV.

The chain links TRBV7-9 to TRBJ1-1, with D possibly being TRBD1 (6 bases). Trimming took 6 bases from V and 3 from J, leaving 14 bases between them. Germline CDR1 is SEHNR and CDR2 is FQNEAQ (reference sequence). The CDR3 covers 14 residues. CDR3 sequence: CASSFLTGDTEAFF. CDR3 coding DNA: TGTGCCAGCAGTTTCCTGACAGGCGACACTGAAGCTTTCTTT. Looking up the rest from reference TRBV7-9 and TRBJ1-1 gives the full variable domain: DTGVSQNPRHKITKRGQNVTFRCDPISEHNRLYWYRQTLGQGPEFLTYFQNEAQLEKSRLLSDRFSAERPKGSFSTLEIQRTEQGDSAMYLCASSFLTGDTEAFFGQGTRLTVV.

The chain is built from TRBV13 and TRBJ2-7; tentative D call: TRBD2 (5 bases). CDR3 length: 13 amino acids. Trimming stripped 7 bases from V and 7 bases from J, with 17 bases between. CDR1 and CDR2 (germline): PRHDT, FYEKMQ (reference sequence). CDR3 protein: CASIRPPPGEQYF. The CDR3 DNA reads TGTGCCAGCATTAGGCCCCCTCCGGGGGAGCAGTACTTC.

This chain links TRBV24-1 with TRBJ1-5; 7 nucleotides line up with TRBD1. This CDR3 has 14 residues. Germline-derived CDR1 and CDR2 are KGHDR and SFDVKD. J was trimmed by 5 bases and V by 11 bases; bases with no gene match: 11. The CDR3 reads CASSILQGDQPQHF. In nucleotides, the CDR3 is TGTGCCAGTAGTATACTCCAGGGGGATCAGCCCCAGCATTTT.

This clonotype was counted ten times or more. An end of the junction differs from the germline gene, which may be a read error. CDR3 DNA sequence: TGTGCTAGCAGCTGGGACAGCCGGGGCTTC. It specifies CASSWDSRGF. The rearrangement joins TRBV7-7 to TRBJ1-2; TRBD1 matches 7 bases. CDR3 length: 10 amino acids. Germline V lookup: CDR1 SSHAT, CDR2 FNYEAQ (reference sequence).

The chain employs TRBV2 and TRBJ1-3, with D possibly TRBD1 on 5 matching bases. The CDR3 consists of 14 residues. V dropped 7 bases and J dropped 0 bases, with 10 bases sitting between them. Germline V lookup: CDR1 SNHLY, CDR2 FYNNEI. The CDR3 spells CASMTASSGNTIYF. In DNA form, the CDR3 reads TGTGCCAGCATGACAGCGAGCTCTGGAAACACCATATATTTT.

The V and J genes are TRBV6-5 and TRBJ1-2; D remains unclear. Trimming left V 2 bases short and J 12 bases short, with 10 bases between. CDR1 MNHEY and CDR2 SVGAGI come from the germline V gene. The CDR3 covers 11 residues. In DNA, the CDR3 is TGTGCCAGCAGTTACGCCAGCGCTAACACCTTC. It specifies CASSYASANTF.

The chain recombines TRBV9 with TRBJ2-5; TRBD2 matches 10 bases. Looked up from germline, CDR1 is SGDLS and CDR2 is YYNGEE. V shed 4 bases and J 5 bases; nucleotides not matched to a gene: 8. This CDR3 has 15 residues. The CDR3 DNA reads as TGTGCCAGCAGCTTACTAGCGGGGACGGGGGAGACCCAGTACTTC. Encoded protein: CASSLLAGTGETQYF.